These 19 T cell receptor beta chains originate from one sample sequenced in a study of blood T cell repertoires in COVID-19. Profiled with immunoSEQ multiplex PCR; TCRdb holds only in-frame clones, not every one. Counted here are about 250,000 clones, approximately 80% occurring once; the ten biggest clones make up roughly 30%. Sequenced material: peripheral blood. These receptors were taken from a middle-aged man with acute or convalescent COVID-19.

The chain uses TRBV10-2 and TRBJ1-1; D not certain. V lost 8 bases, J lost 0 bases, and 16 bases lay in between. The CDR3 is made up of 15 amino acids. Germline-derived CDR1 and CDR2 are WSHSY and SAAADI. As DNA, the CDR3 is TGCGCCAGCCGACGAGAAGGCGGGTTGAACACTGAAGCTTTCTTT. Amino acids: CASRREGGLNTEAFF.

As DNA, the CDR3 is TGCGCCAGCAGCTCCCAGGGGAATCAGCCCCAGCATTTT. The encoded protein is CASSSQGNQPQHF. This chain links TRBV5-1 with TRBJ1-5, with D possibly being TRBD1 (6 bases). Germline values: CDR1 SGHRS, CDR2 YFSETQ. With 3 bases removed from V and 4 bases from J, the gap between germline ends came to 8 bases. The CDR3 loop spans 13 amino acids.

V usage is TRBV7-9 and J usage is TRBJ1-1; weak D call: TRBD1 (5 bases). Looked up from germline, CDR1 is SEHNR and CDR2 is FQNEAQ (reference sequence). This CDR3 has 16 amino acids. Between the trimmed V and J ends, which lost 5 bases and 4 bases, there was a span of 20 bases. CDR3 DNA: TGTGCCAGCAGCCTTGGGGTAGGGGATTTCGGCACTGAAGCTTTCTTT. Encoded protein: CASSLGVGDFGTEAFF.

The chain couples TRBV18 to TRBJ1-1; D unclear. Between the trimmed V and J ends, which lost 3 bases and 5 bases, there was a span of 13 bases. CDR1 KGHSH and CDR2 LQKENI come from the germline V gene. CDR3 length: 14 amino acids. CDR3 bases: TGTGCCAGCTCACCGGGAGTGGCGATGACTGAAGCTTTCTTT. Protein product: CASSPGVAMTEAFF.

This chain connects TRBV3-1 (or the pseudogene TRBV3-2) to TRBJ2-2; the D gene is possibly TRBD2 (5 bases). This CDR3 is 14 amino acids long. From germline, CDR1 is LGHDT and CDR2 YNNKEL (reference sequence). The germline V and J ends were trimmed by 10 bases and 4 bases, with 16 bases remaining between them. CDR3 protein: CATWTGSGTGELFF. The DNA of the CDR3 is TGTGCCACCTGGACGGGATCGGGCACCGGGGAGCTGTTTTTT.

CDR3 nucleotide sequence: TGTGCCAGCAGCCGAGGGGGGGCTGGGAACACCGGGGAGCTGTTTTTT. It encodes CASSRGGAGNTGELFF. The V and J genes are TRBV5-4 and TRBJ2-2; possibly TRBD2 for D (7 bases). Germline-derived CDR1 and CDR2 are SGHNT and YYREEE (reference sequence). This CDR3 has 16 amino acids. Trimming removed 4 bases at V and 1 base at J, with 14 bases between.

This clone was observed once. The V call is TRBV4-3, the J call TRBJ1-6; D remains unclear. The CDR3 runs to 14 residues. Trimming removed 4 bases from V and 9 bases from J, with 13 bases in between. The germline V gene has CDR1 LGHNA and CDR2 YSLEER. The CDR3 DNA is TGCGCCAGCAGCCCAACTCTAGCGGCTTCACCCCTCCACTTT. Encoded protein: CASSPTLAASPLHF.

In this sample, this clone turned up once. The chain joins TRBV29-1 to TRBJ2-1; 15 bases align to TRBD2. The CDR3 length is 14 residues. Trimming cost V 4 bases and J 12 bases; bases outside gene matches: 7. Germline values: CDR1 SQVTM, CDR2 ANQGSEA. In DNA form, the CDR3 reads TGCAGCGTTGTAGCAGGACTAGCGGGAGGGGTGCAGTTCTTC. It yields the protein CSVVAGLAGGVQFF.

J is TRBJ2-7 and V is TRBV6-5, with TRBD2 matching 11 bases. V shed 6 bases and J 4 bases; nucleotides not matched to a gene: 8. This CDR3 region has 15 residues. Germline V gene lookup returns CDR1 MNHEY and CDR2 SVGAGI. For the CDR3, the DNA is TGTGCCAGCAGGACCGTGGGACTAGCGGCTTACGAGCAGTACTTC. Protein sequence: CASRTVGLAAYEQYF.

CDR3 sequence reads: CATSPRGALNEQFF. CDR3 sequence (DNA): TGTGCCACCAGTCCGCGGGGCGCGTTGAATGAGCAGTTCTTC. J is TRBJ2-1 and V is TRBV24-1; D possibly corresponds to TRBD2 (6 bases). V lost 6 bases and J lost 7, with 15 bases in between. The CDR3 runs 14 residues. Per the germline V gene, CDR1 is KGHDR and CDR2 is SFDVKD.

This clone is medium-sized by share. The chain joins TRBV5-1 to TRBJ2-1; 9 bases line up with TRBD2. Germline V gives CDR1 SGHRS, CDR2 YFSETQ. J gave up 7 bases and V 7 bases, and 6 bases lay outside the gene matches. CDR3 length equals 13 residues. The CDR3 DNA sequence: TGCGCCAGCGGTTTAGCGGGAGTGAATGAGCAGTTCTTC. It codes for CASGLAGVNEQFF.

The rearrangement links TRBV5-4 to TRBJ2-2, with D possibly being TRBD1 (6 bases). V lost 1 base, J lost 2 bases, and 12 bases lay in between. Germline V gene lookup returns CDR1 SGHNT and CDR2 YYREEE (reference sequence). The CDR3 is made up of 16 amino acids. This CDR3 is CASSLRPGANTGELFF. As DNA, the CDR3 is TGTGCCAGCAGCTTGAGGCCAGGGGCTAACACCGGGGAGCTGTTTTTT.

CDR3 DNA sequence: TGTGCCAGCAGCTTAAATACAGGGGGCTCTGAAGCTTTCTTT. As protein: CASSLNTGGSEAFF. The chain combines TRBV7-9 with TRBJ1-1; 9 bases align to TRBD1. The CDR3 covers 14 residues. V shed 2 bases and J 6 bases; nucleotides not matched to a gene: 4. CDR1 is SEHNR, CDR2 FQNEAQ, per germline (reference sequence).

The rearrangement joins TRBV6-5 to TRBJ2-1; D gene unclear. V was cut by 6 bases and J by 0 bases, with 9 bases left in between. Germline V gene lookup returns CDR1 MNHEY and CDR2 SVGAGI. This CDR3 has 14 amino acids. CDR3: CASSTRSSYNEQFF. The CDR3 DNA reads TGTGCCAGCAGCACCCGGAGCTCCTACAATGAGCAGTTCTTC.

The chain links TRBV4-2 to TRBJ2-1; 8 bases are shared with TRBD1. Per the germline V gene, CDR1 is LGHNA and CDR2 is YNFKEQ. This CDR3 spans 17 amino acids. Trimming removed 0 bases from V and 9 bases from J; junction bases left unmatched: 13. The DNA of the CDR3 is TGTGCCAGCAGCCAAGATTTGCAGCGGGCAGGGGGCGGTGAGCAGTTCTTC. Translated, it gives CASSQDLQRAGGGEQFF.

This chain connects TRBV19 to TRBJ1-4; 8 bases agree with TRBD1. This CDR3 spans 15 amino acids. Germline V CDR1 and CDR2: LNHDA, SQIVND (reference sequence). Unmatched junction bases numbered 4, after V lost 4 bases and J lost 3 bases. CDR3 DNA sequence: TGTGCCAGTAGTACGACACAGGGGGCTAATGAAAAACTGTTTTTT. It translates to CASSTTQGANEKLFF.

The CDR3 DNA follows: TGTGCCAGCAGTAACCCTCTAGCGGACACAACCTACGAGCAGTACTTC. Protein product: CASSNPLADTTYEQYF. The chain has TRBV7-8 and TRBJ2-7; 7 nucleotides match TRBD2. Germline V lookup: CDR1 SGHVS, CDR2 FQNEAQ. V shed 6 bases, J shed 2 bases, and the junction held 13 bases outside the gene matches. CDR3 length: 16 residues.

The rearrangement joins TRBV6-6 to TRBJ1-5, with 7 nucleotides matching TRBD1. The CDR3 totals 13 residues. V lost 7 bases to trimming and J lost 5 bases; unmatched junction nucleotides: 5. Germline lookup yields CDR1 MNHNY and CDR2 SVGAGI (reference sequence). CDR3 nucleotide sequence: TGTGCCAGCACCGCGGGACAGTATCAGCCCCAGCATTTT. Its protein is CASTAGQYQPQHF.

The chain carries TRBV19 and TRBJ1-2, with 7 bases aligning to TRBD1. The CDR3 sequence is 13 residues long. CDR1 and CDR2 from the germline V gene are LNHDA and SQIVND (reference sequence). J lost 4 bases, V lost 9 bases, and 8 bases had no gene match. CDR3 region: CASFTWDSYGYTF. The CDR3 bases are TGTGCCAGCTTTACCTGGGACAGCTATGGCTACACCTTC.